This T cell receptor beta chain derives from a study of blood T cell repertoires in COVID-19. The data were produced by immunoSEQ multiplex PCR, yet TCRdb's version contains in-frame clones alone and is incomplete. The sample lists about 190,000 clones; 88% were seen once. CDR3 size: 13 residues. Looked up from germline, CDR1 is SGHKS and CDR2 is YYEKEE (reference sequence). Trimming took 0 bases from V and 3 from J, leaving 7 bases between them. The TCR comes from a man aged 40-55 years with active or convalescent COVID-19. V and J are TRBV5-5 and TRBJ2-7, with D possibly being TRBD1 (5 bases). Sequencing was carried out using peripheral blood. This chain's CDR3 is CASSLAQGYEQYF. The CDR3 bases are TGTGCCAGCAGCTTGGCCCAGGGCTACGAGCAGTACTTC. Full variable domain (missing parts from reference TRBV5-5 and TRBJ2-7): DAGVTQSPTHLIKTRGQQVTLRCSPISGHKSVSWYQQVLGQGPQFIFQYYEKEERGRGNFPDRFSARQFPNYSSELNVNALLLGDSALYLCASSLAQGYEQYFGPGTRLTVT.